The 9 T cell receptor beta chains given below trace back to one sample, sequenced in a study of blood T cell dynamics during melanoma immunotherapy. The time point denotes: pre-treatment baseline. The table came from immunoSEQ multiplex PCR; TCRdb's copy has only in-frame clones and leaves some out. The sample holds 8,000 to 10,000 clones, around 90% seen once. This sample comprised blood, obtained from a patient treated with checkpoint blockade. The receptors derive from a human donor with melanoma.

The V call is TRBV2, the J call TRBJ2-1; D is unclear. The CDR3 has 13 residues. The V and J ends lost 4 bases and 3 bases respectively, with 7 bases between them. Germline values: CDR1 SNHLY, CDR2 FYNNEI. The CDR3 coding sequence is TGTGCCAGCAGTGTAGACCACTACAATGAGCAGTTCTTC. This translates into CASSVDHYNEQFF.

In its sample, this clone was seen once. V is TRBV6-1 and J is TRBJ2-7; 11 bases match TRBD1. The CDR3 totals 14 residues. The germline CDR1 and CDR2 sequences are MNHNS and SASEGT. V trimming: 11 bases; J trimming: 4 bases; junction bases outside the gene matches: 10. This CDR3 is CAPRPGQGAYEQYF. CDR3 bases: TGTGCCCCCAGGCCCGGACAGGGGGCTTACGAGCAGTACTTC.

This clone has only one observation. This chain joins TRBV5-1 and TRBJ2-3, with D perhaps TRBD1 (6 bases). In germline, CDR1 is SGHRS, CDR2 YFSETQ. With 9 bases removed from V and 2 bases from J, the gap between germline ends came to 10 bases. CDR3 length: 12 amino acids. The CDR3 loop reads CATRDITDTQYF. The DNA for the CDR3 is TGCGCCACTCGGGACATCACAGATACGCAGTATTTT.

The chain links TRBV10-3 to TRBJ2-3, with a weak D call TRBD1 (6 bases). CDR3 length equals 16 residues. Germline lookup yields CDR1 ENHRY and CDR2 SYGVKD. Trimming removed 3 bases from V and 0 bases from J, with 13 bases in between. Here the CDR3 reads CAISDGTRSSTDTQYF. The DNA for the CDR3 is TGTGCCATCAGTGATGGGACACGTAGCAGCACAGATACGCAGTATTTT.

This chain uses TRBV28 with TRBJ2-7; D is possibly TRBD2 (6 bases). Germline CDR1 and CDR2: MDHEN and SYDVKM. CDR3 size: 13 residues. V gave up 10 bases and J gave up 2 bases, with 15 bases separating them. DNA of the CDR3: TGTGCCACCACATCCGGAGGGACCTACGAGCAGTACTTC. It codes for CATTSGGTYEQYF.

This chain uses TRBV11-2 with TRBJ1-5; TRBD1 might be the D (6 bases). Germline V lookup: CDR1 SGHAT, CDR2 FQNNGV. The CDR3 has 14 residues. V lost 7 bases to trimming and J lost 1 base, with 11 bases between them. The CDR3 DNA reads TGTGCCAGCACCCCCGGGGGCAGCAATCAGCCCCAGCATTTT. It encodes CASTPGGSNQPQHF.

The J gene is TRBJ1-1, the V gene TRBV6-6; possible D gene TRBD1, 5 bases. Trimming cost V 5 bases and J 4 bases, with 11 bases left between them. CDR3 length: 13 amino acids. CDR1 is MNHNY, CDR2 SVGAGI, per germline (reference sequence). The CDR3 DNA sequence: TGTGCCAGCAGTCCCCACGGGGGCACTGAAGCTTTCTTT. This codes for CASSPHGGTEAFF.

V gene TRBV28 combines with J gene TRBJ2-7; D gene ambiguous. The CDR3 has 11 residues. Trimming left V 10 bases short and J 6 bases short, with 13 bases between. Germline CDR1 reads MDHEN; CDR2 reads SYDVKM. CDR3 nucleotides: TGTGCCACGGGCCGGCCCAGCGAGCAGTACTTC. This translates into CATGRPSEQYF.

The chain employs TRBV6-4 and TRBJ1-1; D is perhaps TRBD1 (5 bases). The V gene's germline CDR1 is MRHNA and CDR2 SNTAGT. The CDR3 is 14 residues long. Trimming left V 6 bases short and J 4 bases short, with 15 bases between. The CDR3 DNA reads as TGTGCCAGCAGGACACGCAGGGAATCCACTGAAGCTTTCTTT. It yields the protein CASRTRRESTEAFF.